One and the same sample provided the 26 T cell receptor beta chains below, sequenced in a study of shared clonotypes between healthy human individuals. Libraries were prepared by immunoSEQ multiplex PCR; TCRdb keeps only in-frame clonotypes and omits some of them. The sample records some 2,500,000 clones, around 93% being singletons. The sample consisted of naive CD4+ T cells from PBMCs. Subset described: CD45RA+ positively selected. All receptors derive from a man between 18 and 35 years old in good health. Some clones in this sample may be carry-over from other donors' samples.

This clone was recorded only once. At one end the junction does not follow the germline gene, possibly because of a read error. The chain joins TRBV2 to TRBJ2-3; D might be TRBD1 (6 bases). CDR3 length: 11 residues. Germline loops: CDR1 SNHLY, CDR2 FYNNEI. The CDR3 spells CASSEGGKQYF. CDR3 in DNA: TGTGCCAGCAGCGAAGGGGGAAAGCAGTATTTT.

A word on this clone: Other DNA sequences in the same sample also yield this CDR3. V usage is TRBV28 and J usage is TRBJ1-2; D is undetermined. CDR3 size: 12 residues. Looked up from germline, CDR1 is MDHEN and CDR2 is SYDVKM. The germline V and J ends were trimmed by 4 bases and 8 bases, with 11 bases remaining between them. CDR3 coding DNA: TGTGCCAGCAGTTCCCCAGTTCTGGGCTACACCTTC. Its translation: CASSSPVLGYTF.

This clone was seen once. The gene calls are TRBV11-1 and TRBJ2-7, with TRBD1 matching over 8 bases. Trimming took 0 bases from V and 6 from J; bases not matched to a gene: 4. Germline values: CDR1 SGHAT, CDR2 FQDESV (reference sequence). The CDR3 loop spans 14 amino acids. The CDR3 sequence is CASSLAQGAVEQYF. Written as DNA, the CDR3 is TGTGCCAGCAGCTTAGCCCAGGGGGCGGTCGAGCAGTACTTC.

CDR3 sequence (DNA): TGTGCCGGGTCCCGGCCCCCTTTGACCCAGTACTTC. Its translation: CAGSRPPLTQYF. The chain employs TRBV2 and TRBJ2-5; no firm D call. With 11 bases removed from V and 7 bases from J, the gap between germline ends came to 17 bases. The CDR3 extends over 12 amino acids. Germline CDR1 and CDR2: SNHLY and FYNNEI.

This clone was observed once. V and J are TRBV29-1 and TRBJ2-5; 12 bases align to TRBD2. The CDR3 is 15 amino acids. CDR1 and CDR2 from the germline V gene are SQVTM and ANQGSEA. V lost 6 bases to trimming and J lost 4 bases; unmatched junction nucleotides: 9. DNA of the CDR3: TGCAGCGTCGGCGGGCCTAGCGGGAGGGTAGAGACCCAGTACTTC. It translates to CSVGGPSGRVETQYF.

The chain links TRBV29-1 to TRBJ2-1; D is uncertain. The CDR3 loop spans 14 amino acids. V gave up 7 bases and J gave up 0 bases, with 13 bases separating them. The germline V gene has CDR1 SQVTM and CDR2 ANQGSEA. The CDR3 bases are TGCAGCGGGGCTGGCAGAAGCTCCTACAATGAGCAGTTCTTC. Residues: CSGAGRSSYNEQFF.

J is TRBJ2-5 and V is TRBV7-9; 14 bases are a match to TRBD2. CDR1 is SEHNR and CDR2 is FQNEAQ in the germline V gene (reference sequence). Germline trimming cut 3 bases from V and 5 bases from J; bases unmatched to any gene: 5. The CDR3 sequence is 16 residues long. The CDR3 sequence: CASSFGTSGSAETQYF. The CDR3 DNA reads TGTGCCAGCAGCTTCGGGACTAGCGGGAGTGCTGAGACCCAGTACTTC.

V gene TRBV10-3 combines with J gene TRBJ1-6; possible D gene TRBD1, 6 bases. V lost 6 bases to trimming and J lost 10 bases, with 10 bases between them. This CDR3 is built from 12 residues. Germline V gives CDR1 ENHRY, CDR2 SYGVKD. CDR3 nucleotides: TGTGCCATCAGCGGACAGAGCTCACCCCTCCACTTT. This encodes CAISGQSSPLHF.

The J gene is TRBJ2-3, the V gene TRBV4-2; D tentatively reads TRBD1 or TRBD2 (6 bases each). The CDR3 contains 17 residues. Trimming took off 5 bases at V and 2 bases at J, with 20 bases between the two ends. CDR1 and CDR2 (germline): LGHNA, YNFKEQ. The DNA of the CDR3 is TGTGCCAGCAGCGGCTTGGGGGGCTCGAGTATCACAGATACGCAGTATTTT. This codes for CASSGLGGSSITDTQYF.

With respect to this clone: Other DNA sequences in the same sample also yield this CDR3. The chain combines TRBV7-9 with TRBJ1-3, with a tentative D call TRBD1 (5 bases). The germline V gene has CDR1 SEHNR and CDR2 FQNEAQ (reference sequence). Trimming shortened V by 3 bases and J by 4 bases, and 7 bases separated the two germline ends. The CDR3 runs 13 residues. CDR3 region: CASSLAGGNTIYF. In DNA form, the CDR3 reads TGTGCCAGCAGCTTGGCAGGGGGAAACACCATATATTTT. Variable domain in full (rest from reference TRBV7-9 and TRBJ1-3): DTGVSQNPRHKITKRGQNVTFRCDPISEHNRLYWYRQTLGQGPEFLTYFQNEAQLEKSRLLSDRFSAERPKGSFSTLEIQRTEQGDSAMYLCASSLAGGNTIYFGEGSWLTVV.

The chain is built from TRBV2 and TRBJ2-7; 8 bases fit TRBD1. Looked up from germline, CDR1 is SNHLY and CDR2 is FYNNEI. This CDR3 contains 17 residues. Losses at the gene ends were 6 bases for V and 1 base for J; bases not matched to a gene: 14. The CDR3 DNA is TGTGCCAGCAGAGGAGGACAGGGAAGTACGAAGTCCTACGAGCAGTACTTC. Its protein is CASRGGQGSTKSYEQYF. Full variable domain (remainder filled in from reference TRBV2 and TRBJ2-7): EPEVTQTPSHQVTQMGQEVILRCVPISNHLYFYWYRQILGQKVEFLVSFYNNEISEKSEIFDDQFSVERPDGSNFTLKIRSTKLEDSAMYFCASRGGQGSTKSYEQYFGPGTRLTVT.

J is TRBJ2-1 and V is TRBV7-6; D may be TRBD1 (6 bases). Between the trimmed V and J ends, which lost 5 bases and 0 bases, there was a span of 11 bases. The CDR3 sequence is 15 residues long. Per germline, CDR1 SGHVS and CDR2 FNYEAQ. CDR3 DNA: TGTGCCAGCAGCCCTCAGGGGCTCTCCTACAATGAGCAGTTCTTC. Protein: CASSPQGLSYNEQFF.

The rearrangement joins TRBV7-8 to TRBJ2-5, with D hard to call. This CDR3 has 13 residues. The germline CDR1 and CDR2 sequences are SGHVS and FQNEAQ. V lost 5 bases, J lost 4 bases, and 11 bases lay in between. The CDR3 protein is CASSTWTLETQYF. The CDR3 DNA reads TGTGCCAGCAGCACCTGGACGTTAGAGACCCAGTACTTC.

The chain links TRBV6-1 to TRBJ1-1; no definite D call. Germline V gene sequence: CDR1 MNHNS, CDR2 SASEGT. Between the trimmed V and J ends, which lost 6 bases and 2 bases, there was a span of 10 bases. The CDR3 length is 13 residues. The CDR3 DNA sequence: TGTGCCAGCAGCGTCCGGGCAAACACTGAAGCTTTCTTT. This encodes CASSVRANTEAFF.

The chain recombines TRBV10-3 with TRBJ2-2; TRBD1 aligns across 9 bases. The CDR3 consists of 17 residues. J was trimmed by 1 base and V by 6 bases; bases with no gene match: 9. CDR1 is ENHRY, CDR2 SYGVKD, per germline. This chain's CDR3 is CAISLFGQGQNTGELFF. In DNA, the CDR3 is TGTGCCATCAGCCTGTTTGGACAGGGGCAGAACACCGGGGAGCTGTTTTTT.

The sample holds one count of this clone. CDR3 nucleotides: TGTGCCAGCAGCGTTGCGGGAGGGGGTTTATCCTACGAGCAGTACTTC. Translation: CASSVAGGGLSYEQYF. V usage is TRBV9 and J usage is TRBJ2-7, with 9 bases matching TRBD2. CDR3 size: 16 residues. J was trimmed by 1 base and V by 2 bases; bases with no gene match: 7. The germline V gene has CDR1 SGDLS and CDR2 YYNGEE.

The chain employs TRBV5-1 and TRBJ2-1, with 9 nucleotides matching TRBD1. Germline V gene lookup returns CDR1 SGHRS and CDR2 YFSETQ. This CDR3 spans 17 amino acids. The trim removed 0 bases at V and 8 bases at J, leaving 12 bases unmatched. The CDR3 sequence: CASSLVFRGTGKDEQFF. The CDR3 DNA sequence: TGCGCCAGCAGCTTGGTCTTCCGGGGGACAGGGAAGGATGAGCAGTTCTTC.

This clone showed up just once. In the same sample, other DNA sequences code for this CDR3. J is TRBJ2-1 and V is TRBV6-4, with D perhaps matching TRBD2 (5 bases). The ends were cut back, 3 bases at V and 0 bases at J, with 9 bases in the middle. This CDR3 spans 15 amino acids. Germline V gene data show CDR1 as MRHNA and CDR2 as SNTAGT. The CDR3 DNA is TGTGCCAGCAGTGAGAGCGGCACCTCCTACAATGAGCAGTTCTTC. It codes for CASSESGTSYNEQFF.

The CDR3 loop is CASSRLATGGVQYF. The DNA of the CDR3 is TGTGCCAGCAGCCGCCTCGCTACCGGGGGAGTGCAGTACTTC. The chain is built from TRBV5-6 and TRBJ2-7; a possible D gene is TRBD2 (6 bases). The V end was cut by 4 bases, the J end by 9 bases, with 20 bases between. CDR3 length equals 14 residues. Germline V gives CDR1 SGHDT, CDR2 YYEEEE.

CDR3: CASSSGQAYTDTQYF. In DNA, the CDR3 is TGCGCCAGCAGCTCGGGACAGGCCTACACAGATACGCAGTATTTT. V gene TRBV5-1 combines with J gene TRBJ2-3; 8 positions match TRBD1. There are 15 residues in the CDR3. The germline V gene has CDR1 SGHRS and CDR2 YFSETQ. V lost 3 bases and J lost 2; bases outside the gene matches: 5. Variable domain in full (rest from reference TRBV5-1 and TRBJ2-3): KAGVTQTPRYLIKTRGQQVTLSCSPISGHRSVSWYQQTPGQGLQFLFEYFSETQRNKGNFPGRFSGRQFSNSRSEMNVSTLELGDSALYLCASSSGQAYTDTQYFGPGTRLTVL.

This clone has only a few counts. The chain combines TRBV2 with TRBJ1-6; D is undetermined. The CDR3 is 14 amino acids. Germline CDR1 is SNHLY and CDR2 is FYNNEI. Trimming removed 3 bases at V and 7 bases at J, with 10 bases between. DNA of the CDR3: TGTGCCAGCAGTGACCCAAGGACCAATTCACCCCTCCACTTT. This translates into CASSDPRTNSPLHF. The complete variable domain, with remaining parts taken from reference TRBV2 and TRBJ1-6, reads EPEVTQTPSHQVTQMGQEVILRCVPISNHLYFYWYRQILGQKVEFLVSFYNNEISEKSEIFDDQFSVERPDGSNFTLKIRSTKLEDSAMYFCASSDPRTNSPLHFGNGTRLTVT.

This rearrangement joins TRBV6-1 to TRBJ2-2; 7 bases are shared with TRBD2. J lost 3 bases, V lost 7 bases, and 5 bases had no gene match. This CDR3 is built from 14 residues. The germline V gene encodes CDR1 MNHNS and CDR2 SASEGT. The CDR3 DNA reads as TGTGCCAGCAAGGCGGGGGTTCACACCGGGGAGCTGTTTTTT. Protein sequence: CASKAGVHTGELFF.

A note on this clone: In the same sample, other DNA sequences code for this CDR3. This rearrangement joins TRBV5-1 to TRBJ2-1; 11 positions agree with TRBD2. With 5 bases clipped from V and 4 bases from J, the junction kept 5 bases outside the gene matches. CDR1 and CDR2 from the germline V gene are SGHRS and YFSETQ. This CDR3 is 15 amino acids long. CDR3 residues: CASSLAGGYYNEQFF. DNA for the CDR3: TGCGCCAGCAGTCTAGCGGGAGGTTATTACAATGAGCAGTTCTTC.

The chain uses TRBV10-3 and TRBJ2-1; 7 bases are a match to TRBD2. This CDR3 comprises 13 residues. Losses at the gene ends were 4 bases for V and 5 bases for J; bases not matched to a gene: 2. From germline, CDR1 is ENHRY and CDR2 SYGVKD. DNA of the CDR3: TGTGCCATCAGTGGGACTAGAGACAATGAGCAGTTCTTC. Its translation is CAISGTRDNEQFF.

The V and J genes are TRBV19 and TRBJ2-5, with 9 bases that match TRBD1. Trimming cost V 6 bases and J 5 bases; bases outside gene matches: 7. This CDR3 has 14 amino acids. Germline V lookup: CDR1 LNHDA, CDR2 SQIVND (reference sequence). The CDR3 DNA follows: TGTGCCAGTAGAAAGACAGGGGGACGGGAGACCCAGTACTTC. This translates into CASRKTGGRETQYF.

The gene calls are TRBV7-9 and TRBJ1-1, with 7 bases matching TRBD1. The CDR3 totals 15 residues. With 5 bases clipped from V and 0 bases from J, the junction kept 6 bases outside the gene matches. Germline V gene data show CDR1 as SEHNR and CDR2 as FQNEAQ (reference sequence). CDR3 DNA sequence: TGTGCCAGCAGCCCGGACAGGCCTTTGAACACTGAAGCTTTCTTT. This codes for CASSPDRPLNTEAFF. Filled out from reference TRBV7-9 and TRBJ1-1, the complete variable domain reads DTGVSQNPRHKITKRGQNVTFRCDPISEHNRLYWYRQTLGQGPEFLTYFQNEAQLEKSRLLSDRFSAERPKGSFSTLEIQRTEQGDSAMYLCASSPDRPLNTEAFFGQGTRLTVV.